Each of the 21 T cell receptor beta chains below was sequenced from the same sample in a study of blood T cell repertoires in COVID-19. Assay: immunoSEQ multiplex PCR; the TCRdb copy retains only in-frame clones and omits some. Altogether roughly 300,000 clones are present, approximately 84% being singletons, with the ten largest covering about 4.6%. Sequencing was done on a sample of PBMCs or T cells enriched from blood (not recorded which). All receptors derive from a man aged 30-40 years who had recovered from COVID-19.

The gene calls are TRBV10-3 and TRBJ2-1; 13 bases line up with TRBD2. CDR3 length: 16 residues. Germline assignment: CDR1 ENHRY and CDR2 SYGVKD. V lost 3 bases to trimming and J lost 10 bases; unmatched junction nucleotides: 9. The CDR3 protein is CAISDPGTSGVGEQFF. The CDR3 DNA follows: TGTGCCATCAGTGACCCTGGGACTAGCGGGGTGGGGGAGCAGTTCTTC.

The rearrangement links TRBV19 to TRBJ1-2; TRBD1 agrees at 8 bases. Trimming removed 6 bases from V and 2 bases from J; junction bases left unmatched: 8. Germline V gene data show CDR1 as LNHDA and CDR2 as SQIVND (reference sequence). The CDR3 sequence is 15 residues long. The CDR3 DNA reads TGTGCCAGTAGCTTTCCAGGGGGCGCAAACTATGGCTACACCTTC. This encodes CASSFPGGANYGYTF.

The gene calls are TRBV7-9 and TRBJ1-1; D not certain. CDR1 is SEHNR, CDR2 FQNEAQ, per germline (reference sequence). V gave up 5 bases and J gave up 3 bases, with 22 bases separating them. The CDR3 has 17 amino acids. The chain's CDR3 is CASSVGRFGRGDTEAFF. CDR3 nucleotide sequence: TGTGCCAGCAGCGTAGGCCGCTTCGGACGGGGTGACACTGAAGCTTTCTTT.

CDR3 sequence (DNA): TGTGCCAGCAGCCAAGATCGCAAGGGACTAGCGGGAACTTACAATGAGCAGTTCTTC. Protein sequence: CASSQDRKGLAGTYNEQFF. The rearrangement joins TRBV4-2 to TRBJ2-1; 13 bases line up with TRBD2. CDR1 and CDR2 (germline): LGHNA, YNFKEQ. There are 19 residues in the CDR3. The V gene end was trimmed by 0 bases and the J gene end by 4 bases; junction bases not matched to a gene: 9.

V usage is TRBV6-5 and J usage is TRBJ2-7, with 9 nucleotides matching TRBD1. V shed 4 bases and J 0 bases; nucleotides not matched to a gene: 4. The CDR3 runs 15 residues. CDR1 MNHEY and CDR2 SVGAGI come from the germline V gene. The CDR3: CASSSGTGISYEQYF. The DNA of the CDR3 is TGTGCCAGCAGTTCCGGGACAGGGATCTCCTACGAGCAGTACTTC.

The CDR3: CASSPREGGQSIYGYTF. Here the CDR3 DNA reads TGTGCCAGCTCACCACGTGAGGGGGGACAGTCAATTTATGGCTACACCTTC. This rearrangement joins TRBV18 to TRBJ1-2; 7 bases are shared with TRBD1. The CDR3 runs to 17 residues. Losses at the gene ends were 1 base for V and 5 bases for J; bases not matched to a gene: 13. From germline, CDR1 is KGHSH and CDR2 LQKENI.

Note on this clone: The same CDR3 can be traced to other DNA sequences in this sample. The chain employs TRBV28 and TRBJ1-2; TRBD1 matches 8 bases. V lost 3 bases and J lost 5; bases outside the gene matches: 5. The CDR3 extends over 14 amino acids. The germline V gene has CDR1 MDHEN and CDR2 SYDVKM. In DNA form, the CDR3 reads TGTGCCAGCAGTTTGCGGACAGGGTATTATGGCTACACCTTC. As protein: CASSLRTGYYGYTF.

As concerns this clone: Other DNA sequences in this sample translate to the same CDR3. The CDR3 reads CASSATGNTEAFF. The CDR3 DNA reads TGTGCCAGCAGCGCGACAGGAAACACTGAAGCTTTCTTT. This chain connects TRBV2 to TRBJ1-1, with a possible D match to TRBD1 (6 bases). Per the germline V gene, CDR1 is SNHLY and CDR2 is FYNNEI. The CDR3 consists of 13 residues. Trimming pared 6 bases from V and 2 bases from J, leaving 10 bases between.

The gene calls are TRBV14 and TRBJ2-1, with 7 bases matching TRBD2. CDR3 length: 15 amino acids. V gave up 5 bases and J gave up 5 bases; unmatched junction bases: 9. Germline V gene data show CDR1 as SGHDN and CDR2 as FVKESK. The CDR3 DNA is TGTGCCAGCAGCGTCCGGGACTACCGAGACAATGAGCAGTTCTTC. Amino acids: CASSVRDYRDNEQFF.

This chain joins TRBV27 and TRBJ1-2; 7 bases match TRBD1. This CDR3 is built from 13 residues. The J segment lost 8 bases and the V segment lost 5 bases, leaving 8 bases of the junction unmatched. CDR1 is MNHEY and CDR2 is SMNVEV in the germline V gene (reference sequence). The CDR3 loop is CASSVTTGLGYTF. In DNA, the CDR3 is TGTGCCAGCAGTGTCACGACAGGGTTAGGCTACACCTTC.

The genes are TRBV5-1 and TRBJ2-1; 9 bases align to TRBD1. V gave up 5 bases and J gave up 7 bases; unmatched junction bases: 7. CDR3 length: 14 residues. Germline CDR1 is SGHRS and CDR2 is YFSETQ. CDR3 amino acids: CASSLQGAKNEQFF. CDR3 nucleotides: TGCGCCAGCAGTTTACAGGGGGCGAAGAATGAGCAGTTCTTC.

The CDR3 here is CASSPPASYPMEQYF. CDR3 in DNA: TGTGCCAGCAGCCCCCCTGCAAGCTACCCTATGGAGCAGTACTTC. The genes are TRBV6-5 and TRBJ2-7; D not resolved. CDR3 length: 15 amino acids. The ends were cut back, 6 bases at V and 7 bases at J, with 22 bases in the middle. CDR1 and CDR2 (germline): MNHEY, SVGAGI.

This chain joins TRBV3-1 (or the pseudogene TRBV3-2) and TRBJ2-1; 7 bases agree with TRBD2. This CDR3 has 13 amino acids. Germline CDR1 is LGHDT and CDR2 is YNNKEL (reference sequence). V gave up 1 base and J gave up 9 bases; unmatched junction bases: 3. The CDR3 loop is CASSQVAGAEQFF. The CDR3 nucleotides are TGTGCCAGCAGCCAAGTTGCGGGAGCTGAGCAGTTCTTC.

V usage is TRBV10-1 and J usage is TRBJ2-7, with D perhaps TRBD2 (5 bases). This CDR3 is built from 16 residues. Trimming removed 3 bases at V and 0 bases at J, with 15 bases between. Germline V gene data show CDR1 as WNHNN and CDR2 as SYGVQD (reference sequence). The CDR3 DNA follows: TGCGCCAGCAGTGACTTTGGAGGACGGAGCTCCTACGAGCAGTACTTC. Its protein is CASSDFGGRSSYEQYF.

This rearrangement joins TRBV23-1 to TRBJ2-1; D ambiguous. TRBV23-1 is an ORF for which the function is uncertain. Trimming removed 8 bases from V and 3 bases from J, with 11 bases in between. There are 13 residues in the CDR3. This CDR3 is CASLILSYNEQFF. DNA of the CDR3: TGCGCCAGCCTAATATTGAGCTACAATGAGCAGTTCTTC.

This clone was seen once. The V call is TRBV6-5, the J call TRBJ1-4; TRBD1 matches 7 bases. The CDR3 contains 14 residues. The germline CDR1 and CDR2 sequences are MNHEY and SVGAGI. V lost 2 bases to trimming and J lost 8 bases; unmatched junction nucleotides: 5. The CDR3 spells CASSYGGGGEKLFF. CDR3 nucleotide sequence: TGTGCCAGCAGTTACGGAGGGGGCGGGGAAAAACTGTTTTTT.

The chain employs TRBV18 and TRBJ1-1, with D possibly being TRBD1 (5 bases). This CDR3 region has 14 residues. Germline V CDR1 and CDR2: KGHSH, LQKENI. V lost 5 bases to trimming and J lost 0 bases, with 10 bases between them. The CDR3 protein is CASSIDRMNTEAFF. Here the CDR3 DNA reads TGTGCCAGCTCAATCGACAGAATGAACACTGAAGCTTTCTTT.

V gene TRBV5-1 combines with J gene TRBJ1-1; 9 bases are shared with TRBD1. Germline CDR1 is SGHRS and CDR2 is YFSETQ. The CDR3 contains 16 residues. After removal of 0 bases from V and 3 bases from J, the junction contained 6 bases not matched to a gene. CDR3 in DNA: TGCGCCAGCAGCTTGGCGGTGGGACAGGGAGACACTGAAGCTTTCTTT. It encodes CASSLAVGQGDTEAFF. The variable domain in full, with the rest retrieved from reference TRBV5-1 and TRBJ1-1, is KAGVTQTPRYLIKTRGQQVTLSCSPISGHRSVSWYQQTPGQGLQFLFEYFSETQRNKGNFPGRFSGRQFSNSRSEMNVSTLELGDSALYLCASSLAVGQGDTEAFFGQGTRLTVV.

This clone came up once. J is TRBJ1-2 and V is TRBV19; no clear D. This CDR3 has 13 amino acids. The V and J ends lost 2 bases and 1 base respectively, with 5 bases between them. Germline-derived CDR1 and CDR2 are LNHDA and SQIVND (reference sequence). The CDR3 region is CASSISGNYGYTF. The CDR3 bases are TGTGCCAGTAGTATAAGCGGTAACTATGGCTACACCTTC.

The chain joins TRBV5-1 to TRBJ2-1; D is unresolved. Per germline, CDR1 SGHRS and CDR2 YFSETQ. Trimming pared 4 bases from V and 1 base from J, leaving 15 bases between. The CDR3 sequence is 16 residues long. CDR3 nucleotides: TGCGCCAGCAGCCCACCGGCAGACGGGTCCTACAATGAGCAGTTCTTC. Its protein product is CASSPPADGSYNEQFF.

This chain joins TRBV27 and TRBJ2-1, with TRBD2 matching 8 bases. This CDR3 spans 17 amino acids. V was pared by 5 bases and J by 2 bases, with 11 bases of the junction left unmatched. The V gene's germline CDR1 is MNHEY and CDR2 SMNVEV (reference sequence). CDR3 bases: TGTGCCAGCAGTCCGGGGGCCGGGACTAGTCCCTACAATGAGCAGTTCTTC. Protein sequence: CASSPGAGTSPYNEQFF.